These T cell receptor beta chains were read from a single sample in a study of OX40 agonist ivuxolimab in advanced cancers. Only in-frame clones appear in the TCRdb table, and some are missing; sequencing was by immunoSEQ multiplex PCR. The sample comprises around 83,000 clones, around 84% of which are singletons, and roughly 7.3% rests with the top ten. The sequencing here drew on CD4+ or CD8+ T cells sorted from blood, taken in a trial of the OX40 agonist ivuxolimab. The receptors were gathered from an adult with an advanced solid tumor such as melanoma, head and neck, liver or kidney cancer. CDR3s include the opening cysteine and the closing phenylalanine or tryptophan. The order of the fields is J gene, D gene, clone size, V gene, CDR3 DNA, CDR3 protein. A D gene is named only where the DNA matches it firmly. Size tells how often a clone was seen (once, few, many) or the class of an expanded clone, and some rows leave it out.

j_call: TRBJ2-1
d_call: .
clone_size: .
v_call: TRBV5-8
cdr3_nt: TGTGCCAGCAGCTTGACCAGGGTAAATGAGCAGTTCTTC
cdr3_aa: CASSLTRVNEQFF

j_call: TRBJ1-2
d_call: TRBD1
clone_size: many
v_call: TRBV7-9
cdr3_nt: TGTGCCAGCAGTTCAGGGGGACCCTATTATGGCTACACCTTC
cdr3_aa: CASSSGGPYYGYTF

j_call: TRBJ1-6
d_call: .
clone_size: .
v_call: TRBV14
cdr3_nt: TGTGCCAGCAGCCAAGTACTGGGTTTCACCCTCCACTTT
cdr3_aa: CASSQVLGFTLHF

j_call: TRBJ2-7
d_call: .
clone_size: few
v_call: TRBV5-1
cdr3_nt: TGCGCCAGCAGCTTGGAACAGAGCGTGGGATACGAGCAGTACTTC
cdr3_aa: CASSLEQSVGYEQYF

j_call: TRBJ2-1
d_call: TRBD2
clone_size: .
v_call: TRBV10-3
cdr3_nt: TGTGCCACTCGCCCCGGGACTAGCGACAACAATGAGCAGTTCTTC
cdr3_aa: CATRPGTSDNNEQFF

j_call: TRBJ1-6
d_call: .
clone_size: .
v_call: TRBV5-6
cdr3_nt: TGTGCCAGCAGCCCAAGGATTAGCTCCTATAATTCACCCCTCCACTTT
cdr3_aa: CASSPRISSYNSPLHF

j_call: TRBJ2-7
d_call: .
clone_size: .
v_call: TRBV27
cdr3_nt: TGTGCCAGCAGTTCCTTACACAGATACGAGCAGTACTTC
cdr3_aa: CASSSLHRYEQYF

j_call: TRBJ2-2
d_call: .
clone_size: .
v_call: TRBV5-6
cdr3_nt: TGTGCCAGCAGCCCCCCAGTTACCGGGGAGCTGTTTTTT
cdr3_aa: CASSPPVTGELFF

j_call: TRBJ2-7
d_call: .
clone_size: .
v_call: TRBV11-3
cdr3_nt: TGTGCCAGCAGAGACGAAAACTCCTACGAGCAGTACTTC
cdr3_aa: CASRDENSYEQYF

j_call: TRBJ2-1
d_call: TRBD1
clone_size: .
v_call: TRBV7-9
cdr3_nt: TGTGCCAGCAGCTACGGACAGGCTTACAATGAGCAGTTCTTC
cdr3_aa: CASSYGQAYNEQFF

j_call: TRBJ2-5
d_call: .
clone_size: .
v_call: TRBV29-1
cdr3_nt: TGCAGCGTTGATAACAGGTTGCAAGAGACCCAGTACTTC
cdr3_aa: CSVDNRLQETQYF

j_call: TRBJ2-5
d_call: TRBD2
clone_size: .
v_call: TRBV5-6
cdr3_nt: TGTGCCAGCAGCCACCGGACTAGCGGGAGGGCCCAAGAGACCCAGTACTTC
cdr3_aa: CASSHRTSGRAQETQYF

j_call: TRBJ2-2
d_call: .
clone_size: .
v_call: TRBV9
cdr3_nt: TGTGCCAGCACATATGGGGGGACCGGGGAGCTGTTTTTT
cdr3_aa: CASTYGGTGELFF

j_call: TRBJ2-5
d_call: .
clone_size: .
v_call: TRBV18
cdr3_nt: TGTGCCAGCTCACCACTCTATGAAGAGACCCAGTACTTC
cdr3_aa: CASSPLYEETQYF

j_call: TRBJ2-3
d_call: TRBD1
clone_size: .
v_call: TRBV5-1
cdr3_nt: TGCGCCAGCAGCAGACTCACAGGGGGCTCAGATACGCAGTATTTT
cdr3_aa: CASSRLTGGSDTQYF

j_call: TRBJ2-3
d_call: TRBD2
clone_size: .
v_call: TRBV4-3
cdr3_nt: TGCGCCAGCAGCCGAAGACTAGCGGGTTCCACAGATACGCAGTATTTT
cdr3_aa: CASSRRLAGSTDTQYF

j_call: TRBJ2-7
d_call: .
clone_size: few
v_call: TRBV2
cdr3_nt: TGTGCCAGCAGTGAAAGCCTGAACTCCTACGAGCAGTACTTC
cdr3_aa: CASSESLNSYEQYF

j_call: TRBJ1-1
d_call: .
clone_size: .
v_call: TRBV7-2
cdr3_nt: TGTGCCAGCAGCTCCGCAGGGAGGCCCACTGAAGCTTTCTTT
cdr3_aa: CASSSAGRPTEAFF

j_call: TRBJ2-7
d_call: TRBD2
clone_size: .
v_call: TRBV7-9
cdr3_nt: TGTGCCAGCAGCTTAGTTAGCGGGAGCTCCTACGAGCAGTACTTC
cdr3_aa: CASSLVSGSSYEQYF

j_call: TRBJ1-2
d_call: .
clone_size: .
v_call: TRBV27
cdr3_nt: TGTGCCAGCAGAGGGGGGAAGAACTATGGCTACACCTTC
cdr3_aa: CASRGGKNYGYTF

j_call: TRBJ2-1
d_call: .
clone_size: once
v_call: TRBV19
cdr3_nt: TGTGCCAGTACGTCAGGACCTAGGGAGCAGTTCTTC
cdr3_aa: CASTSGPREQFF

j_call: TRBJ2-1
d_call: .
clone_size: .
v_call: TRBV5-1
cdr3_nt: TGCGCCAGCAGGCCGGAAACCTCCTACAATGAGCAGTTCTTC
cdr3_aa: CASRPETSYNEQFF

j_call: TRBJ1-2
d_call: .
clone_size: .
v_call: TRBV30
cdr3_nt: TGTGCCTGGAGTCCACTAATGATCTCCACTGGCTACACCTTC
cdr3_aa: CAWSPLMISTGYTF

j_call: TRBJ2-7
d_call: .
clone_size: few
v_call: TRBV10-1
cdr3_nt: TGCGCCAGCCCCCGGGTTAAACAGTACTTC
cdr3_aa: CASPRVKQYF

j_call: TRBJ2-3
d_call: .
clone_size: .
v_call: TRBV19
cdr3_nt: TGTGCCAGTAGTGTGGTCGGTAGGAGCACAGATACGCAGTATTTT
cdr3_aa: CASSVVGRSTDTQYF

j_call: TRBJ1-1
d_call: .
clone_size: .
v_call: TRBV7-6
cdr3_nt: TGTGCCAGCAGCTTAGTGGGGGGTACGGGCACTGAAGCTTTCTTT
cdr3_aa: CASSLVGGTGTEAFF

j_call: TRBJ2-7
d_call: .
clone_size: .
v_call: TRBV7-9
cdr3_nt: TGTGCCAGCAGCTTAGGGACGGGGCAGGGGAAGTACTTC
cdr3_aa: CASSLGTGQGKYF

j_call: TRBJ1-2
d_call: .
clone_size: few
v_call: TRBV27
cdr3_nt: TGTGCCAGCAGTAGCTCACAGGGTTTCTATGGCTACACCTTC
cdr3_aa: CASSSSQGFYGYTF

j_call: TRBJ1-2
d_call: TRBD1
clone_size: .
v_call: TRBV6-5
cdr3_nt: TGTGCCAGCAGTTGGACAGGAACCTTACAAGGCTACACCTTC
cdr3_aa: CASSWTGTLQGYTF

j_call: TRBJ1-2
d_call: .
clone_size: .
v_call: TRBV18
cdr3_nt: TGTGCCAGCTCACCCCTAGGGGCCGCAGGCTATGGCTACACCTTC
cdr3_aa: CASSPLGAAGYGYTF

j_call: TRBJ1-2
d_call: .
clone_size: .
v_call: TRBV4-1
cdr3_nt: TGCGCCAGCAGCCCCCGAGCGGCCGCTAACTATGGCTACACCTTC
cdr3_aa: CASSPRAAANYGYTF

j_call: TRBJ1-5
d_call: .
clone_size: .
v_call: TRBV2
cdr3_nt: TGTGCCAGCAGTGAAGCGCTTCGGGGTCAGCCCCAGCATTTT
cdr3_aa: CASSEALRGQPQHF

j_call: TRBJ1-4
d_call: .
clone_size: .
v_call: TRBV18
cdr3_nt: TGTGCCAGCTCACCGGGAGATGGGACCCAAGTTGCAACTAATGAAAAACTGTTTTTT
cdr3_aa: CASSPGDGTQVATNEKLFF

j_call: TRBJ2-7
d_call: .
clone_size: once
v_call: TRBV5-4
cdr3_nt: TGTGCCAGCAGCTTTTCGACTAATCCCGGCGAGCAGTACTTC
cdr3_aa: CASSFSTNPGEQYF

j_call: TRBJ1-2
d_call: TRBD1
clone_size: .
v_call: TRBV6-6
cdr3_nt: TGTGCCAGCAGTTACGCTCAGGGGGGGGAGTATGGCTACACCTTC
cdr3_aa: CASSYAQGGEYGYTF

j_call: TRBJ1-1
d_call: .
clone_size: .
v_call: TRBV5-5
cdr3_nt: TGTGCCAGCAGCCCCGAGGGTCACCCGAACACTGAAGCTTTCTTT
cdr3_aa: CASSPEGHPNTEAFF

j_call: TRBJ1-2
d_call: .
clone_size: .
v_call: TRBV11-2
cdr3_nt: TGTGCCAGCAGCTGGGCGGGCGTTGGCTACACCTTC
cdr3_aa: CASSWAGVGYTF

j_call: TRBJ2-5
d_call: TRBD2
clone_size: .
v_call: TRBV7-3
cdr3_nt: TGTGCCAGCAGCCCCGGCGGGGGACGAGAGACCCAGTACTTC
cdr3_aa: CASSPGGGRETQYF

j_call: TRBJ2-3
d_call: TRBD1
clone_size: .
v_call: TRBV2
cdr3_nt: TGTGCCAGCCGCGGACAGGGGATGACAGATACGCAGTATTTT
cdr3_aa: CASRGQGMTDTQYF

j_call: TRBJ2-1
d_call: TRBD2
clone_size: .
v_call: TRBV27
cdr3_nt: TGTGCCAGCAGTGGACTAGCGGGGTTGGGTGAGCAGTTCTTC
cdr3_aa: CASSGLAGLGEQFF

j_call: TRBJ2-7
d_call: .
clone_size: .
v_call: TRBV7-9
cdr3_nt: TGTGCCAGCAGCCGACCCGGGACAACGCCCTACGAGCAGTACTTC
cdr3_aa: CASSRPGTTPYEQYF

j_call: TRBJ2-5
d_call: .
clone_size: .
v_call: TRBV7-2
cdr3_nt: TGTGCCAGCAACGCCAACGGCCTACAAGAGACCCAGTACTTC
cdr3_aa: CASNANGLQETQYF

j_call: TRBJ1-1
d_call: .
clone_size: .
v_call: TRBV15
cdr3_nt: TGTGCCACCAAGGTGGAGAATCGCGGGAACACTGAAGCTTTCTTT
cdr3_aa: CATKVENRGNTEAFF

j_call: TRBJ2-3
d_call: TRBD1
clone_size: .
v_call: TRBV19
cdr3_nt: TGTGCCAGTCGGGACAGGCTGGCCACAGATACGCAGTATTTT
cdr3_aa: CASRDRLATDTQYF

j_call: TRBJ1-5
d_call: .
clone_size: .
v_call: TRBV7-9
cdr3_nt: TGTGCCAGCAGCTTAAGAGGGCAGAATAGCAATCAGCCCCAGCATTTT
cdr3_aa: CASSLRGQNSNQPQHF

j_call: TRBJ2-1
d_call: TRBD2
clone_size: .
v_call: TRBV7-2
cdr3_nt: TGTGCCAGCAGCTTCTCGACTAGCGGGGAACTCTACAATGAGCAGTTCTTC
cdr3_aa: CASSFSTSGELYNEQFF

j_call: TRBJ1-6
d_call: TRBD1
clone_size: .
v_call: TRBV7-8
cdr3_nt: TGTGCCAGCAGCCCTAGGACAGGCGGATATAATTCACCCCTCCACTTT
cdr3_aa: CASSPRTGGYNSPLHF

j_call: TRBJ1-1
d_call: .
clone_size: once
v_call: TRBV15
cdr3_nt: TGTGCCACCAGCTTGATTGAAGGGGTGAACACTGAAGCTTTCTTT
cdr3_aa: CATSLIEGVNTEAFF

j_call: TRBJ2-7
d_call: .
clone_size: .
v_call: TRBV7-9
cdr3_nt: TGTGCCAGCAGCTTAGTGTCGGCCTACGAGCAGTACTTC
cdr3_aa: CASSLVSAYEQYF

j_call: TRBJ1-2
d_call: .
clone_size: .
v_call: TRBV30
cdr3_nt: TGTGCCTGGTCCTTCGGGACGGACAATGGCTACACCTTC
cdr3_aa: CAWSFGTDNGYTF

j_call: TRBJ2-3
d_call: .
clone_size: .
v_call: TRBV7-2
cdr3_nt: TGTGCCAGCAGCTTTAATCTGCCTTCCACAGATACGCAGTATTTT
cdr3_aa: CASSFNLPSTDTQYF

j_call: TRBJ1-1
d_call: TRBD1
clone_size: once
v_call: TRBV30
cdr3_nt: TGTGCCTGGAACTTGCTGTGGGGACAGGAAGGAGAAGCTTTCTTT
cdr3_aa: CAWNLLWGQEGEAFF

j_call: TRBJ1-5
d_call: TRBD1
clone_size: .
v_call: TRBV7-6
cdr3_nt: TGTGCCAGCAGCCCCCGGACAGGGTTGGAAGATCAGCCCCAGCATTTT
cdr3_aa: CASSPRTGLEDQPQHF

j_call: TRBJ1-1
d_call: .
clone_size: once
v_call: TRBV19
cdr3_nt: TGTGCCAGTAGTATAGATGTTATGGGGAGGGCCACTGAAGCTTTCTTT
cdr3_aa: CASSIDVMGRATEAFF